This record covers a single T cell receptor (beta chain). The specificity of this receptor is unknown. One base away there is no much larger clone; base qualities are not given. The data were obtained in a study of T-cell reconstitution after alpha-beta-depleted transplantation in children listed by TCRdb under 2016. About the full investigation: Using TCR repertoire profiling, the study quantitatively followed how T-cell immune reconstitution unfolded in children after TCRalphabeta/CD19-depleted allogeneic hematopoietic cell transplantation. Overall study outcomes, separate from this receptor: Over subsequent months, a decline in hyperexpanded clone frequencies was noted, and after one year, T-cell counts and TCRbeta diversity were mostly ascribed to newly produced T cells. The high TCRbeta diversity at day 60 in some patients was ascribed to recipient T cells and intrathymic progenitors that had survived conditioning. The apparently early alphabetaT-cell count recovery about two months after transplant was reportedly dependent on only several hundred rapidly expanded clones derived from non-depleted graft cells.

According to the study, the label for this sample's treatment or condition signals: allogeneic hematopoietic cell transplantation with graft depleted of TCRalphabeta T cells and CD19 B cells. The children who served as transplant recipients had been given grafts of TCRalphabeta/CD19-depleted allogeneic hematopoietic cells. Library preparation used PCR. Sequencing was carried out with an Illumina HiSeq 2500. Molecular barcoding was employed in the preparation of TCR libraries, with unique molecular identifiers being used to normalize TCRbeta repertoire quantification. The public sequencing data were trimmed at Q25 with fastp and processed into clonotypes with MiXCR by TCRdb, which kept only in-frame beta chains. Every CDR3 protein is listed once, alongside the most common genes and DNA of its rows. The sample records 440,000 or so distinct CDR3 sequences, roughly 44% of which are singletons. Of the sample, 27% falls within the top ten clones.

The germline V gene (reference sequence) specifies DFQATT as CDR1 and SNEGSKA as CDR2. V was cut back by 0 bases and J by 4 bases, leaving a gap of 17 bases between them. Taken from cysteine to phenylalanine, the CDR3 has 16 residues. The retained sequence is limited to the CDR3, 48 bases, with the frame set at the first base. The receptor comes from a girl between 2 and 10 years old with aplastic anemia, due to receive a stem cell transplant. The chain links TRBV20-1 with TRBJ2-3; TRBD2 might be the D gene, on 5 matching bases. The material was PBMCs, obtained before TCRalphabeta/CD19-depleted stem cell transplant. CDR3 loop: CSARDVSSPWADTQYF. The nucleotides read TGCAGTGCTAGAGATGTATCTAGCCCTTGGGCAGATACGCAGTATTTT.